This T cell receptor beta chain was observed in a study of blood T cells in healthy people across ages (dated by TCRdb to the mid-2010s). The study in broad terms: In model experiments, template switching captured about one uniquely barcoded TCR beta cDNA molecule for every two T cells. Age-related changes in TCR beta repertoire diversity were measured in the study by deep sequencing normalized with unique cDNA molecular identifiers. Four age groups were formed from the donors: young (average approximately 16 years), middle-aged (more than 35), aged (around 68) and long-lived (82). To avoid experimental bias, donors of different ages were spread randomly across the sequencing lanes. Two additional independent replicas of 1 million unique cDNA reads from the same blood draw were analyzed for two donors (one aged 18 to 30 and one aged 80 or older). The research as a whole found: Observed TCR beta diversity correlated strongly with the percentage of naive T cells measured by flow cytometry. Because donor CMV infection status was unknown, age-related changes in expanded clonotypes were potentially confounded. Bulk unsorted PBMC profiling prevented conclusive comparison of naive and antigen-experienced compartments. The long-lived group showed more naive CD4+ T cells, fewer expanded clones and increased TCR diversity than the aged group, suggesting age selection. Total diversity estimates from one million sequenced T cells were considered lower bounds and underestimates. As age increased, observed TCR beta diversity per million T cells dropped in a roughly linear way, and a significant reduction was already evident by age approximately 40.

This clonotype has only a few counts. Its antigen target is currently unknown. The input lacks base qualities; no much larger clone sits a single base away. Including the terminal cysteine and phenylalanine, the CDR3 comprises 17 residues. Only the CDR3 region is kept as DNA, spanning 51 bases read in frame from base 1. Trimming accounts for 0 bases at V and 6 bases at J, while the number of junction bases matched to no gene is 10. Based on the germline V gene, the CDR1 and CDR2 sequences are SGHRS and YFSETQ. Library preparation was by 5' RACE. The sequencer was an Illumina HiSeq 2500. A second PCR of about 7 to 12 cycles was run with a J-beta primer mix and a sample-barcoded 5' primer. A template-switch 5' adaptor carrying 12 random nucleotides introduced a unique molecular identifier onto each TCR beta cDNA molecule. At least 2.5 million CDR3-containing paired-end reads were obtained from each sample. First-strand cDNA synthesis was performed from all RNA using the Mint cDNA synthesis kit, with priming by a TRBC-specific oligonucleotide. After uracil-DNA glycosylase treatment, a first 18-cycle PCR used universal primers M1SS and BC2_uni_R on all cDNA. On the study's bioinformatics: Each sample was normalized by randomly selecting 1 million high-quality reads, each carrying a distinct molecular identifier. Reads with shared molecular identifiers were discarded instead of being binned into consensus sequences. MiTCR, with a Q25 quality threshold and the strictest error-elimination algorithm, was used for CDR3 identification, clonotype clustering and error correction. A nonparametric unseen species model with Euler transformation was used to estimate a lower bound on total TCR beta diversity. TCRdb redid the processing of the public reads, applying fastp at Q25 and MiXCR, and retained in-frame beta chains. Every distinct CDR3 protein forms one entry, paired with its most common genes and DNA. These V and J calls are TCRdb output, not the study's own analysis. The sample has about 570,000 distinct CDR3 sequences on record, 25% to 30% of them singletons. Around 20% of the sample is taken by the ten largest.

Systemically healthy Caucasian individuals from Russia, about 38 in total and aged about 6 to 90 years, were included as donors. Each donor gave ten milliliters of peripheral blood, drawn into EDTA-treated Vacutainer tubes. Ficoll-Paque density-gradient centrifugation was used to isolate PBMCs, with at least 7 million per sample. Total RNA, at least 5 micrograms per sample, was extracted from PBMCs with Trizol reagent. The percentages of naive CD45RAhigh/CD27high T cells were determined by flow cytometry on a PBMC aliquot from every donor. Sequenced: blood. The rearranged chain carries TRBV5-1 and TRBJ1-5; 9 bases in the junction line up with TRBD1. The TCR sequence derives from a woman between 65 and 79 years old in good health. The DNA is as follows: TGCGCCAGCAGCTTGGACCCACAGGGGGCTGTGAGTCAGCCCCAGCATTTT. This codes for CASSLDPQGAVSQPQHF.